This T cell receptor (beta chain) was documented in a study of blood T cell repertoires in COVID-19. Overall study context: The United States, Italy and Spain provided the acute and convalescent COVID-19 samples. T cells, B-cell-depleted T cells, or PBMCs supplied cDNA or gDNA.

As originally analysed: Amplification from reference gene primers served as the basis for estimated nucleated cell counts. The repertoire was sequenced with immunoSEQ multiplex PCR; TCRdb's copy has only in-frame clones and lacks some. V, J and clone size are those of that table, while D and trimming were read from the DNA. The sample shows 85,000 to 100,000 clones, around nine tenths of them seen only once. This clone was seen just once. Germline values: CDR1 KGHSH, CDR2 LQKENI. Trimming cost V 3 bases and J 7 bases, with 15 bases left between them. The length of the CDR3 is 15 residues. The chain employs TRBV18 and TRBJ1-4; D may be TRBD1 (6 bases). The source of this sequence is a woman aged 55-75 years with COVID-19, enrolled during active disease. The sample taken for sequencing was peripheral blood. CDR3: CASSPPGGQSEKLFF. CDR3 sequence (DNA): TGTGCCAGCTCACCCCCCGGGGGGCAGAGTGAAAAACTGTTTTTT.